Below, 27 T cell receptor beta chains from the same sample are listed, as sequenced in a study of naive and memory T cell subsets. General observations from the study: Especially in CD8 cells, naive repertoires contained a few larger clonotypes, possibly CD45RA-re-expressing memory cells.

The beta constant-region primer was an equimolar mix of two oligonucleotides covering TRBC1 and TRBC2. Nested alpha and beta constant-region primers with the SP2 primer drove four PCR rounds on ligated cDNA. TCRdb used MiXCR to reprocess the UMI-ligation and nested PCR reads, holding one entry per CDR3 protein. Among around 160,000 distinct CDR3 sequences listed, 22% were seen once. No antigen has been identified for these receptors. Sample: naive CD4+ T cells from blood. The receptor source for this set is a human donor in good health.

V usage is TRBV5-4 and J usage is TRBJ2-3; 7 bases are a match to TRBD2. The V gene end was trimmed by 2 bases and the J gene end by 4 bases; junction bases not matched to a gene: 7. This CDR3 has 15 amino acids. Germline values: CDR1 SGHNT, CDR2 YYREEE (reference sequence). CDR3 region: CASSFDGRQADTQYF. The CDR3 DNA sequence: TGTGCCAGCAGCTTCGACGGGAGGCAGGCAGATACGCAGTATTTT.

J is TRBJ2-7 and V is TRBV27, with a tentative D call TRBD1 (5 bases). Germline CDR1 is MNHEY and CDR2 is SMNVEV (reference sequence). The V end lost 4 bases, the J end lost 2 bases, and 9 bases lay between the germline ends. The CDR3 has 13 amino acids. The CDR3 spells CASSSTVTYEQYF. CDR3 sequence (DNA): TGTGCCAGCAGTTCGACAGTTACCTACGAGCAGTACTTC.

This chain joins TRBV11-3 and TRBJ1-2; the match to TRBD1 covers 7 bases. The CDR3 loop spans 14 amino acids. Germline V lookup: CDR1 SGHNT, CDR2 YENEEA. Germline trimming cut 6 bases from V and 4 bases from J; bases unmatched to any gene: 8. The DNA for the CDR3 is TGTGCCAGCAGACCCATCCAGGGGGGCTATGGCTACACCTTC. This sequence encodes CASRPIQGGYGYTF. Complete variable domain (other parts from reference TRBV11-3 and TRBJ1-2): EAGVVQSPRYKIIEKKQPVAFWCNPISGHNTLYWYLQNLGQGPELLIRYENEEAVDDSQLPKDRFSAERLKGVDSTLKIQPAELGDSAVYLCASRPIQGGYGYTFGSGTRLTVV.

This clonotype was detected a few times. J is TRBJ2-3 and V is TRBV24-1; D uncertain. This CDR3 comprises 15 residues. Looked up from germline, CDR1 is KGHDR and CDR2 is SFDVKD. V was clipped by 2 bases and J by 2 bases, with 10 bases between them. CDR3 residues: CATSDSLDITDTQYF. CDR3 sequence (DNA): TGTGCCACCAGTGATTCTTTGGATATCACAGATACGCAGTATTTT.

The sample holds many counts of this clonotype. The chain combines TRBV29-1 with TRBJ1-2; tentative D call: TRBD1 (6 bases). The V end lost 1 base, the J end lost 2 bases, and 8 bases lay between the germline ends. The germline V gene encodes CDR1 SQVTM and CDR2 ANQGSEA. This CDR3 comprises 13 residues. CDR3 region: CSVEAGANYGYTF. The DNA for the CDR3 is TGCAGCGTTGAAGCAGGGGCGAACTATGGCTACACCTTC.

This clonotype has more than one count but fewer than ten. This chain connects TRBV9 to TRBJ2-6; TRBD2 matches 7 bases. The trim removed 3 bases at V and 3 bases at J, leaving 12 bases unmatched. In germline, CDR1 is SGDLS, CDR2 YYNGEE. This CDR3 has 18 amino acids. The CDR3 coding sequence is TGTGCCAGCAGCGCCGGGACTACGAGAGACCTTGGGGCCAACGTCCTGACTTTC. This codes for CASSAGTTRDLGANVLTF.

This clonotype occurred a few times. The chain recombines TRBV20-1 with TRBJ2-1, with D perhaps matching TRBD1 or TRBD2 (6 bases each). The V gene's germline CDR1 is DFQATT and CDR2 SNEGSKA (reference sequence). V was cut by 1 base and J by 7 bases, with 20 bases left in between. CDR3 length: 16 residues. CDR3 protein: CSARVRAGPRGNEQFF. Written as DNA, the CDR3 is TGCAGTGCTAGAGTGAGAGCGGGCCCTAGGGGGAATGAGCAGTTCTTC.

This clonotype has just a few counts. V gene TRBV9 combines with J gene TRBJ2-1; 10 bases align to TRBD2. Losses at the gene ends were 4 bases for V and 4 bases for J; bases not matched to a gene: 5. Germline V gene sequence: CDR1 SGDLS, CDR2 YYNGEE. The CDR3 has 15 residues. CDR3 loop: CASSSRAGGYNEQFF. CDR3 DNA sequence: TGTGCCAGCAGCTCCCGAGCGGGAGGGTACAATGAGCAGTTCTTC.

V gene TRBV2 combines with J gene TRBJ2-7; no clear D gene. V was shortened by 6 bases and J by 5 bases, with 8 bases between the two germline ends. The CDR3 sequence is 11 residues long. The germline gives CDR1 SNHLY, CDR2 FYNNEI. The CDR3 is CASRSSNEQYF. The CDR3 DNA is TGTGCCAGCAGGTCATCGAACGAGCAGTACTTC.

This sequence joins TRBV6-6 and TRBJ1-6; D unresolved. Germline loops: CDR1 MNHNY, CDR2 SVGAGI (reference sequence). V was clipped by 2 bases and J by 7 bases, with 9 bases between them. There are 14 residues in the CDR3. The CDR3 coding sequence is TGTGCCAGCAGTTACGGCGGCGGAAATTCACCCCTCCACTTT. Encoded protein: CASSYGGGNSPLHF.

Many counts were recorded for this clonotype. V gene TRBV5-1 combines with J gene TRBJ2-1; 11 bases align to TRBD2. With 3 bases clipped from V and 8 bases from J, the junction kept 10 bases outside the gene matches. CDR1 is SGHRS and CDR2 is YFSETQ in the germline V gene. The CDR3 extends over 16 amino acids. CDR3 sequence reads: CASSSQKTSGSDEQFF. CDR3 nucleotides: TGCGCCAGCAGCTCCCAAAAAACTAGCGGGAGTGATGAGCAGTTCTTC.

The sample holds many counts of this clonotype. The CDR3 region is CASSILAGGNEQFF. The CDR3 DNA is TGTGCCAGTAGTATTCTAGCGGGAGGAAATGAGCAGTTCTTC. The genes are TRBV19 and TRBJ2-1, with 11 bases aligning to TRBD2. Looked up from germline, CDR1 is LNHDA and CDR2 is SQIVND (reference sequence). V lost 3 bases and J lost 7; bases outside the gene matches: 2. This CDR3 region has 14 residues.

V usage is TRBV28 and J usage is TRBJ1-2; the match to TRBD1 covers 7 bases. CDR3 length: 14 amino acids. V dropped 6 bases and J dropped 7; count of bases not matched to a gene: 11. In germline, CDR1 is MDHEN, CDR2 SYDVKM. The CDR3 reads CASRSQGGDFGYTF. For the CDR3, the DNA is TGTGCCAGCAGGTCTCAGGGGGGTGATTTTGGCTACACCTTC.

This clonotype occurred a few times. CDR3 loop: CASSFTGYTGELFF. In DNA form, the CDR3 reads TGTGCCAGCAGCTTTACAGGTTACACCGGGGAGCTGTTTTTT. The rearrangement joins TRBV5-6 to TRBJ2-2, with D possibly matching TRBD1 (5 bases). Trimming took 2 bases from V and 3 from J, leaving 8 bases between them. Germline lookup yields CDR1 SGHDT and CDR2 YYEEEE. The CDR3 extends over 14 amino acids.

The chain links TRBV19 to TRBJ2-7; 7 bases are shared with TRBD2. Germline-derived CDR1 and CDR2 are LNHDA and SQIVND (reference sequence). V trimming: 5 bases; J trimming: 3 bases; junction bases outside the gene matches: 10. The CDR3 is made up of 15 amino acids. The CDR3 coding sequence is TGTGCCAGTAGTCAAGGACTAGATCTCCGCTACGAGCAGTACTTC. Residues: CASSQGLDLRYEQYF. The full variable domain, with the rest looked up from reference TRBV19 and TRBJ2-7, is DGGITQSPKYLFRKEGQNVTLSCEQNLNHDAMYWYRQDPGQGLRLIYYSQIVNDFQKGDIAEGYSVSREKKESFPLTVTSAQKNPTAFYLCASSQGLDLRYEQYFGPGTRLTVT.

The genes are TRBV5-1 and TRBJ2-1; D gene unclear. The CDR3 loop spans 14 amino acids. Germline V lookup: CDR1 SGHRS, CDR2 YFSETQ. Trimming pared 3 bases from V and 0 bases from J, leaving 7 bases between. CDR3 sequence (DNA): TGCGCCAGCAGCTACAAAGACTCCTACAATGAGCAGTTCTTC. It specifies CASSYKDSYNEQFF.

This clonotype has a count of ten or more. The chain links TRBV20-1 to TRBJ1-5; 7 bases agree with TRBD1. Per germline, CDR1 DFQATT and CDR2 SNEGSKA (reference sequence). With 5 bases clipped from V and 3 bases from J, the junction kept 7 bases outside the gene matches. The CDR3 contains 14 residues. This CDR3 is CSAVTGQHNQPQHF. The CDR3 DNA reads as TGCAGTGCTGTTACGGGACAGCACAATCAGCCCCAGCATTTT.

This chain joins TRBV9 and TRBJ2-7, with D hard to call. Germline V CDR1 and CDR2: SGDLS, YYNGEE. V was clipped by 1 base and J by 3 bases, with 14 bases between them. The CDR3 extends over 15 amino acids. The chain's CDR3 is CASSVTGSAVYEQYF. CDR3 bases: TGTGCCAGCAGCGTAACCGGGTCTGCGGTCTACGAGCAGTACTTC.

This clonotype was picked up a small number of times. The chain employs TRBV12-3 or TRBV12-4 and TRBJ1-2; 7 bases line up with TRBD1. The V segment lost 4 bases and the J segment 0 bases; nucleotides outside the gene matches: 8. This CDR3 spans 16 amino acids. This chain's CDR3 is CASSSKRTGPNYGYTF. CDR3 bases: TGTGCCAGCAGTTCTAAAAGGACAGGCCCTAACTATGGCTACACCTTC.

This clonotype appeared a few times. J is TRBJ1-1 and V is TRBV29-1; TRBD1 agrees at 9 bases. The CDR3 sequence is 12 residues long. With V trimmed by 7 bases and J by 5 bases, 5 bases remained unmatched. Germline-derived CDR1 and CDR2 are SQVTM and ANQGSEA. The CDR3 coding sequence is TGCAGCGCCAGGACAGGGGAAACTGAAGCTTTCTTT. Translation: CSARTGETEAFF.

This clonotype turned up a few times. The chain employs TRBV6-2 or TRBV6-3 and TRBJ1-6, with no clear D. Trimming removed 0 bases from V and 6 bases from J, with 15 bases in between. The germline V gene has CDR1 MNHEY and CDR2 SVGEGT. The CDR3 totals 17 residues. CDR3 coding DNA: TGTGCCAGCAGTTACTCTTCCCCGGCGTCTTTTAATTCACCCCTCCACTTT. Translated, it gives CASSYSSPASFNSPLHF.

The V gene is TRBV10-3, the J gene TRBJ2-1; 12 bases line up with TRBD2. Germline values: CDR1 ENHRY, CDR2 SYGVKD. This CDR3 comprises 14 residues. V lost 10 bases to trimming and J lost 9 bases; unmatched junction nucleotides: 10. The CDR3 sequence: CATQEGLAGAEQFF. CDR3 bases: TGTGCCACCCAAGAGGGACTAGCGGGTGCTGAGCAGTTCTTC.

This sequence joins TRBV4-2 and TRBJ2-5; weak D call: TRBD1 (5 bases). CDR3 length: 13 amino acids. V was pared by 1 base and J by 3 bases, with 6 bases between. Per germline, CDR1 LGHNA and CDR2 YNFKEQ. The CDR3 sequence is CASSQAREETQYF. DNA for the CDR3: TGTGCCAGCAGCCAAGCCAGGGAAGAGACCCAGTACTTC.

The chain uses TRBV7-2 and TRBJ2-1; D gene unclear. Germline assignment: CDR1 SGHTA and CDR2 FQGNSA. V was trimmed by 5 bases and J by 6 bases, leaving 17 bases between them. The CDR3 loop spans 15 amino acids. In DNA, the CDR3 is TGTGCCAGCAGCCCAGGCCCCTTGGAAGCCAATGAGCAGTTCTTC. Its translation: CASSPGPLEANEQFF.

Turning to this clonotype: One end of the junction does not line up with germline, which may come from a read error. The CDR3 here is CSVEGLHF. In DNA, the CDR3 is TGCAGCGTTGAAGGGCTACACTTC. The gene calls are TRBV29-1 and TRBJ2-5; D unresolved. Germline CDR1 reads SQVTM; CDR2 reads ANQGSEA. This CDR3 region has 8 residues.

The chain employs TRBV29-1 and TRBJ1-2; D unresolved. Germline CDR1 SQVTM, CDR2 ANQGSEA. V was pared by 3 bases and J by 8 bases, with 16 bases between. The CDR3 loop spans 13 amino acids. This CDR3 reads CSVDSHLSGGYTF. The CDR3 bases are TGCAGCGTTGACAGCCACCTTTCCGGCGGCTACACCTTC.

Worth noting for this clonotype: This may stem from a read error, because a much larger clone lies one nucleotide away. The rearrangement uses TRBV9 and TRBJ2-7; D remains ambiguous. Germline V gene data show CDR1 as SGDLS and CDR2 as YYNGEE. V dropped 0 bases and J dropped 2 bases, with 9 bases sitting between them. The CDR3 spans 14 residues. For the CDR3, the DNA is TGTGCCAGCAGCGTAGGGGTAGGGACCTACGAGCAGTACTTC. It encodes CASSVGVGTYEQYF.